The following is a T cell receptor (beta chain) sequence with its context. Losses at the gene ends were 3 bases for V and 2 bases for J; bases not matched to a gene: 5. The CDR3 extends over 15 amino acids. CDR1 and CDR2 (germline): SGHNT, YYREEE (reference sequence). This record belongs to a study of T cell changes during pregnancy in multiple sclerosis. Sequencing used immunoSEQ multiplex PCR; TCRdb keeps in-frame clones, though not all of them. The sample includes some 52,000 clones, about 92% seen only once; the top ten take roughly 0.37%. The TCR was taken from a female donor with multiple sclerosis, enrolled in a pregnancy study. This specimen consisted of CD4+ T cells from peripheral blood mononuclear cells, obtained before pregnancy. J is TRBJ1-3 and V is TRBV5-4; 7 bases match TRBD1. CDR3 sequence: CASSSDRAPGNTIYF. In DNA, the CDR3 is TGTGCCAGCAGCTCTGACAGGGCTCCTGGAAACACCATATATTTT.